The 9 T cell receptor beta chains presented below share a single source sample, sequenced in a study of blood T cell repertoires in COVID-19. The data were produced by immunoSEQ multiplex PCR, yet TCRdb's version contains in-frame clones alone and is incomplete. The sample carries 100,000 to 120,000 clones, about 88% recorded once. Specimen: peripheral blood. These TCRs come from a man in his forties with acute or convalescent COVID-19.

V usage is TRBV6-5 and J usage is TRBJ1-1; no clear D. V lost 0 bases, J lost 4 bases, and 6 bases lay in between. CDR1 is MNHEY and CDR2 is SVGAGI in the germline V gene. The CDR3 runs to 13 residues. CDR3 bases: TGTGCCAGCAGTTACTCGGGCCTCACTGAAGCTTTCTTT. This translates into CASSYSGLTEAFF.

The rearrangement uses TRBV7-2 and TRBJ2-2; D gene unclear. Germline V lookup: CDR1 SGHTA, CDR2 FQGNSA. Trimming took off 0 bases at V and 5 bases at J, with 7 bases between the two ends. CDR3 size: 14 residues. The CDR3 region is CASSLASQTGELFF. CDR3 sequence (DNA): TGTGCCAGCAGCTTAGCATCGCAGACCGGGGAGCTGTTTTTT.

The gene calls are TRBV5-8 and TRBJ2-1, with 14 bases fitting TRBD2. V was pared by 0 bases and J by 4 bases, with 6 bases of the junction left unmatched. There are 18 residues in the CDR3. Per germline, CDR1 SGHTS and CDR2 YDEGEE. The CDR3 DNA reads as TGTGCCAGCAGCTTGGGACTAGCGGGGGGGCCGGCGTACAATGAGCAGTTCTTC. Amino acid sequence: CASSLGLAGGPAYNEQFF.

V and J are TRBV13 and TRBJ2-3; unclear D gene. V was shortened by 5 bases and J by 2 bases, with 5 bases between the two germline ends. This CDR3 is built from 12 residues. Per germline, CDR1 PRHDT and CDR2 FYEKMQ (reference sequence). CDR3 DNA: TGTGCCAGCAGCCCAAACACAGATACGCAGTATTTT. It translates to CASSPNTDTQYF. The full variable domain, in which reference TRBV13 and TRBJ2-3 provide the parts outside the CDR3, is AAGVIQSPRHLIKEKRETATLKCYPIPRHDTVYWYQQGPGQDPQFLISFYEKMQSDKGSIPDRFSAQQFSDYHSELNMSSLELGDSALYFCASSPNTDTQYFGPGTRLTVL.

The chain combines TRBV20-1 with TRBJ2-1; 9 bases line up with TRBD2. Trimming at V came to 3 bases and at J to 8 bases, leaving 5 bases not matched to a gene. Germline V gene sequence: CDR1 DFQATT, CDR2 SNEGSKA (reference sequence). The CDR3 has 13 residues. CDR3 coding DNA: TGCAGTGCTAGTCGACTAGCGGTGGATGAGCAGTTCTTC. Translation: CSASRLAVDEQFF.

This clone was detected only once. In DNA form, the CDR3 reads TGTGCCAGCAGCTTCACCATCGTGGGCGCGGGGGGCTACACCTTC. This codes for CASSFTIVGAGGYTF. J is TRBJ1-2 and V is TRBV7-2, with D hard to call. Trimming removed 3 bases from V and 8 bases from J, with 19 bases in between. The germline gives CDR1 SGHTA, CDR2 FQGNSA. The CDR3 consists of 15 residues.

This clone has just a few counts. The rearrangement uses TRBV6-5 and TRBJ1-2; 8 nucleotides match TRBD1. Germline trimming cut 6 bases from V and 3 bases from J; bases unmatched to any gene: 6. This CDR3 contains 14 residues. Germline assignment: CDR1 MNHEY and CDR2 SVGAGI. The CDR3 protein is CASRYQGADYGYTF. As DNA, the CDR3 is TGTGCCAGCAGGTACCAGGGGGCGGACTATGGCTACACCTTC.

J is TRBJ2-7 and V is TRBV6-1, with 12 nucleotides matching TRBD2. The CDR3 consists of 17 residues. The V gene end was trimmed by 1 base and the J gene end by 3 bases; junction bases not matched to a gene: 7. Germline V gene lookup returns CDR1 MNHNS and CDR2 SASEGT. CDR3 nucleotide sequence: TGTGCCAGCAGTGAAGGACTAGCGGGGGACCTTCGCTACGAGCAGTACTTC. This codes for CASSEGLAGDLRYEQYF.

This chain links TRBV7-2 with TRBJ2-3; 11 bases fit TRBD2. Germline CDR1 reads SGHTA; CDR2 reads FQGNSA. The CDR3 spans 14 residues. Losses at the gene ends were 4 bases for V and 6 bases for J; bases not matched to a gene: 3. The CDR3 sequence is CASSSSGGYDTQYF. In nucleotides, the CDR3 is TGTGCCAGCAGCTCTAGCGGGGGGTACGATACGCAGTATTTT.